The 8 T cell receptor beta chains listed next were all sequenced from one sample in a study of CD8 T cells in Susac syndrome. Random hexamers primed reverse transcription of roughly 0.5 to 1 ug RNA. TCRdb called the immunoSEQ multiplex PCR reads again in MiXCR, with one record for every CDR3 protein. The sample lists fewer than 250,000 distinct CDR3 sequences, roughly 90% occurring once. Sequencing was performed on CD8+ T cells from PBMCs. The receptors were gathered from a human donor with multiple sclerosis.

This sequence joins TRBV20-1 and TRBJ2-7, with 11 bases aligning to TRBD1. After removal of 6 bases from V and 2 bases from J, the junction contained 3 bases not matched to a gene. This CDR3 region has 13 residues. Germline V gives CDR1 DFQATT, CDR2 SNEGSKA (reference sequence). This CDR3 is CSAQGQGAYEQYF. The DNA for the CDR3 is TGCAGTGCCCAGGGACAGGGGGCCTACGAGCAGTACTTC.

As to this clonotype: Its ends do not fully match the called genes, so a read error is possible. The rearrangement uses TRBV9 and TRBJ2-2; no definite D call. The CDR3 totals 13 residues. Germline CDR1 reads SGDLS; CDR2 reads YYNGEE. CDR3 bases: TGTGCCTGCAGCGTTGGGTACACCGGGGAGCTGTTTTTT. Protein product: CACSVGYTGELFF.

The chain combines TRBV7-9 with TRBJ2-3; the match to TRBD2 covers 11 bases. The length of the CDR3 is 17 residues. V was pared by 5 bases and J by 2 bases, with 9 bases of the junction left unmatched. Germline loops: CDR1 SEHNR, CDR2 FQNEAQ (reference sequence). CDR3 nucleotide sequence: TGTGCCAGCAGCCCCCCGGAGACTAGCGGGATCACAGATACGCAGTATTTT. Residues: CASSPPETSGITDTQYF.

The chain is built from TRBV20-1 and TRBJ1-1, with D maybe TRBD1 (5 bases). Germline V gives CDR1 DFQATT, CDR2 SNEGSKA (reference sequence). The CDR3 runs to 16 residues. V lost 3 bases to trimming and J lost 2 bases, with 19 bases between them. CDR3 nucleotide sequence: TGCAGTGCTAGTGGGGGGGAGTTCTTTGGTAACACTGAAGCTTTCTTT. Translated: CSASGGEFFGNTEAFF.

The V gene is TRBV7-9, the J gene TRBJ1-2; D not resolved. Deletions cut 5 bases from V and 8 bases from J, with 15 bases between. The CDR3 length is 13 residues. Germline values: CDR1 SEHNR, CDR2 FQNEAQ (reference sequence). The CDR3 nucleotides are TGTGCCAGCAGCCTGACCCTCGACGCGGGCTACACCTTC. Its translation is CASSLTLDAGYTF.

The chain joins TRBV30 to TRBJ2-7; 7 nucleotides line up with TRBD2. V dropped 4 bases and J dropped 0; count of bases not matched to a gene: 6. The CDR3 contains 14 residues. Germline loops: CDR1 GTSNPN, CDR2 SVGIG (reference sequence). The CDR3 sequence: CAWNLGGSSYEQYF. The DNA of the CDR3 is TGTGCCTGGAACTTGGGAGGGAGCTCCTACGAGCAGTACTTC. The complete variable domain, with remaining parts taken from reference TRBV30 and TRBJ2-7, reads SQTIHQWPATLVQPVGSPLSLECTVEGTSNPNLYWYRQAAGRGLQLLFYSVGIGQISSEVPQNLSASRPQDRQFILSSKKLLLSDSGFYLCAWNLGGSSYEQYFGPGTRLTVT.

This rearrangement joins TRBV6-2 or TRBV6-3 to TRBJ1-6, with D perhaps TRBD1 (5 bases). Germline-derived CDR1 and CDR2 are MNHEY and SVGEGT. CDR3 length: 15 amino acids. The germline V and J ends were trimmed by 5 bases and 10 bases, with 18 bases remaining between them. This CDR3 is CASSLMDIEGSPLHF. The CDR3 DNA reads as TGTGCCAGCAGTCTCATGGACATCGAAGGCTCACCCCTCCACTTT.

The CDR3 reads CATSRDPGTGSSEQYF. The CDR3 DNA reads TGTGCCACCAGCAGAGATCCCGGGACAGGGTCTTCCGAGCAGTACTTC. The V gene is TRBV15, the J gene TRBJ2-7; 9 nucleotides line up with TRBD1. CDR3 length equals 16 residues. V gave up 0 bases and J gave up 6 bases; unmatched junction bases: 9. Germline loops: CDR1 LNHNV, CDR2 YYDKDF (reference sequence).